A single sample is the source of the 30 T cell receptor beta chains below, sequenced in a study of regulatory T cells in long-lasting Graves disease. Time point defined: newly diagnosed GD, antithyroid drugs for less than 3 months. RNA extracted from PBMCs served as the sequencing template. Arm-PCR of CDR3 regions and iRepertoire HTBI primers were the basis on which TCR beta libraries were built. TCRdb used MiXCR to reprocess the multiplex PCR reads, holding one entry per CDR3 protein. The table has 250,000 to 300,000 distinct CDR3 sequences, about 17% seen once. These data also formed part of another study, on T cells in Graves' hyperthyroidism and ophthalmopathy.

Sequencing was performed on peripheral blood mononuclear cells (PBMCs), taken at new diagnosis, from a patient treated with antithyroid drugs. All receptors derive from a woman aged 25-40 years with Graves disease.

This clonotype was counted at least ten times. This rearrangement joins TRBV10-1 to TRBJ2-7, with D tentatively TRBD2 (5 bases). The germline CDR1 and CDR2 sequences are WNHNN and SYGVQD (reference sequence). The CDR3 is 14 amino acids. The V end was cut by 5 bases, the J end by 1 base, with 12 bases between. This CDR3 is CASSPSRLSYEQYF. The CDR3 nucleotides are TGCGCCAGCAGTCCTAGCCGACTATCCTACGAGCAGTACTTC.

This clonotype was recorded many times. The V and J genes are TRBV20-1 and TRBJ2-1, with TRBD2 matching 15 bases. The trim removed 5 bases at V and 0 bases at J, leaving 8 bases unmatched. The CDR3 sequence is 18 residues long. The germline CDR1 and CDR2 sequences are DFQATT and SNEGSKA (reference sequence). In nucleotides, the CDR3 is TGCAGTGCTCGGACTAGCGGGGGGGCCCCGAGCTCCTACAATGAGCAGTTCTTC. As protein: CSARTSGGAPSSYNEQFF.

This clonotype has ten or more counts. The CDR3 DNA reads TGTGCCAGCAGCCTTGGGGGGCTGACGGAGACCCAGTACTTC. Translation: CASSLGGLTETQYF. V is TRBV14 and J is TRBJ2-5; D tentatively fits TRBD1 or TRBD2 (6 bases each). The germline CDR1 and CDR2 sequences are SGHDN and FVKESK. The CDR3 covers 14 residues. V lost 4 bases and J lost 5, with 14 bases in between.

This clonotype was counted at least ten times. V usage is TRBV5-1 and J usage is TRBJ2-2; 13 bases match TRBD2. Germline CDR1 SGHRS, CDR2 YFSETQ. The CDR3 loop spans 16 amino acids. V lost 4 bases to trimming and J lost 6 bases; unmatched junction nucleotides: 6. CDR3 nucleotides: TGCGCCAGCAGCCCCGGGACTAGCGGGGTACCCGGGGAGCTGTTTTTT. Amino acid sequence: CASSPGTSGVPGELFF. The full variable domain, its missing parts supplied by reference TRBV5-1 and TRBJ2-2, is KAGVTQTPRYLIKTRGQQVTLSCSPISGHRSVSWYQQTPGQGLQFLFEYFSETQRNKGNFPGRFSGRQFSNSRSEMNVSTLELGDSALYLCASSPGTSGVPGELFFGEGSRLTVL.

CDR3 amino acids: CASSDNSLEREATDTQYF. Here the CDR3 DNA reads TGTGCCAGCAGTGACAATTCCCTAGAGCGGGAGGCCACAGATACGCAGTATTTT. The genes are TRBV25-1 and TRBJ2-3; 9 bases are shared with TRBD2. This CDR3 is built from 18 residues. J was trimmed by 2 bases and V by 3 bases; bases with no gene match: 12. The germline V gene encodes CDR1 MGHDK and CDR2 SYGVNS.

In this sample, this clonotype turned up many times. The genes are TRBV6-1 and TRBJ2-1; TRBD2 aligns across 14 bases. CDR3 size: 15 residues. CDR1 is MNHNS and CDR2 is SASEGT in the germline V gene. With 5 bases clipped from V and 8 bases from J, the junction kept 5 bases outside the gene matches. CDR3 region: CASSQTSGGGDEQFF. The CDR3 bases are TGTGCCAGCAGTCAGACTAGCGGGGGGGGAGATGAGCAGTTCTTC.

This clonotype was counted ten times or more. The chain is built from TRBV10-1 and TRBJ2-7; 9 bases line up with TRBD1. The V gene's germline CDR1 is WNHNN and CDR2 SYGVQD (reference sequence). J lost 7 bases, V lost 3 bases, and 10 bases had no gene match. This CDR3 comprises 15 residues. The CDR3 bases are TGCGCCAGCAGTGAATCCGGGACAGGGTTTCAGGAGCAGTACTTC. Translation gives CASSESGTGFQEQYF.

The chain joins TRBV12-3 or TRBV12-4 to TRBJ2-2; 8 bases fit TRBD1. Germline trimming cut 6 bases from V and 5 bases from J; bases unmatched to any gene: 5. The CDR3 extends over 14 amino acids. CDR3 coding DNA: TGTGCCAGCAGGGCAGGACAGGGAACCGGGGAGCTGTTTTTT. Its translation: CASRAGQGTGELFF.

This clonotype has ten or more counts. The chain uses TRBV20-1 and TRBJ1-1; D unresolved. Trimming stripped 1 base from V and 0 bases from J, with 12 bases between. Per germline, CDR1 DFQATT and CDR2 SNEGSKA (reference sequence). CDR3 length equals 15 residues. The CDR3 is CSARVVRGMNTEAFF. The CDR3 nucleotides read TGCAGTGCTAGAGTAGTTCGGGGAATGAACACTGAAGCTTTCTTT.

The sample holds many counts of this clonotype. The genes are TRBV3-1 and TRBJ1-4; D remains ambiguous. V was cut by 5 bases and J by 5 bases, with 15 bases left in between. This CDR3 has 15 residues. Germline V gene sequence: CDR1 LGHDT, CDR2 YNNKEL (reference sequence). This CDR3 is CASSITLHGNEKLFF. CDR3 DNA sequence: TGTGCCAGCAGCATAACTTTACACGGAAATGAAAAACTGTTTTTT.

This clonotype was seen ten or more times. The gene calls are TRBV3-1 and TRBJ2-1; 8 bases agree with TRBD2. Germline V lookup: CDR1 LGHDT, CDR2 YNNKEL (reference sequence). Unmatched junction bases numbered 15, after V lost 5 bases and J lost 3 bases. The CDR3 loop spans 18 amino acids. CDR3 sequence: CASSMPQGGAGDYNEQFF. The DNA of the CDR3 is TGTGCCAGCAGCATGCCCCAGGGAGGAGCGGGGGACTACAATGAGCAGTTCTTC.

This clonotype was seen repeatedly, ten times or more. The V call is TRBV29-1, the J call TRBJ2-1; D is perhaps TRBD2 (6 bases). The CDR3 length is 13 residues. V was pared by 7 bases and J by 6 bases, with 16 bases between. Germline V CDR1 and CDR2: SQVTM, ANQGSEA. The CDR3 sequence: CSGRAFEVNEQFF. CDR3 DNA: TGCAGCGGGAGGGCTTTTGAAGTCAATGAGCAGTTCTTC.

This clonotype has ten or more counts. The chain links TRBV19 to TRBJ1-5; maybe TRBD1 (5 bases). The V and J ends lost 4 bases and 1 base respectively, with 14 bases between them. CDR3 length equals 16 residues. Per germline, CDR1 LNHDA and CDR2 SQIVND (reference sequence). CDR3 protein: CASSTWDRGSNQPQHF. CDR3 bases: TGTGCCAGTAGTACTTGGGACCGTGGGAGCAATCAGCCCCAGCATTTT.

The sample holds many counts of this clonotype. The V gene is TRBV7-9, the J gene TRBJ2-7; D ambiguous. The CDR3 is 11 residues long. Trimming took off 4 bases at V and 3 bases at J, with 4 bases between the two ends. The V gene's germline CDR1 is SEHNR and CDR2 FQNEAQ (reference sequence). Here the CDR3 DNA reads TGTGCCAGCAGCTGGGACTACGAGCAGTACTTC. This translates into CASSWDYEQYF.

On this clonotype itself: Only one base separates this from a far larger clonotype, so it likely reflects a read error. The chain links TRBV12-3 or TRBV12-4 to TRBJ2-1, with 7 bases matching TRBD2. Germline trimming cut 6 bases from V and 10 bases from J; bases unmatched to any gene: 24. CDR3 length: 18 residues. The CDR3, as DNA: TGTGCCAGCAGCGACCCCCGGACTAGTGTCTTTGCCTTCTACGAGCAGTTCTTC. Protein sequence: CASSDPRTSVFAFYEQFF.

This clonotype was seen at least ten times. The V gene is TRBV6-2 or TRBV6-3, the J gene TRBJ2-1; TRBD1 matches at 10 bases. This CDR3 region has 15 residues. V lost 5 bases and J lost 6; bases outside the gene matches: 7. CDR1 and CDR2 (germline): MNHEY, SVGEGT. In nucleotides, the CDR3 is TGTGCCAGCAGTGACCGGGACAGGGGTTTCAATGAGCAGTTCTTC. As protein: CASSDRDRGFNEQFF.

This clonotype was recorded many times. The chain uses TRBV5-1 and TRBJ2-3; 7 bases align to TRBD1. V was pared by 5 bases and J by 0 bases, with 6 bases of the junction left unmatched. The CDR3 totals 15 residues. CDR1 is SGHRS and CDR2 is YFSETQ in the germline V gene. The CDR3 sequence: CASRVKQGSTDTQYF. CDR3 in DNA: TGCGCCAGCAGAGTCAAACAGGGGAGCACAGATACGCAGTATTTT. Complete variable domain (other parts from reference TRBV5-1 and TRBJ2-3): KAGVTQTPRYLIKTRGQQVTLSCSPISGHRSVSWYQQTPGQGLQFLFEYFSETQRNKGNFPGRFSGRQFSNSRSEMNVSTLELGDSALYLCASRVKQGSTDTQYFGPGTRLTVL.

V usage is TRBV5-4 and J usage is TRBJ1-6; 7 bases line up with TRBD1. Trimming removed 4 bases from V and 8 bases from J; junction bases left unmatched: 9. This CDR3 has 15 residues. Germline V gives CDR1 SGHNT, CDR2 YYREEE (reference sequence). CDR3 bases: TGTGCCAGCAGCCCGAAGACAGGGATCGATTCACCCCTCCACTTT. This translates into CASSPKTGIDSPLHF.

This clonotype was counted at least ten times. The J gene is TRBJ1-1, the V gene TRBV7-9, with TRBD1 identical over 9 bases. V was clipped by 0 bases and J by 6 bases; unmatched bases: 5. This CDR3 is built from 15 residues. Germline CDR1 is SEHNR and CDR2 is FQNEAQ (reference sequence). The CDR3 sequence: CASSLAGQGLAEAFF. CDR3 nucleotide sequence: TGTGCCAGCAGCTTAGCGGGACAGGGATTAGCTGAAGCTTTCTTT.

This clonotype was picked up one time. Sequence at one end of the junction differs from germline and may be a read error. The chain joins TRBV29-1 to TRBJ2-2, with a tentative D call TRBD1 (5 bases). Germline V CDR1 and CDR2: SQVTM, ANQGSEA. The CDR3 totals 13 residues. CDR3 amino acids: CSAVTDRTGQLFF. CDR3 bases: TGCAGCGCCGTGACAGACCGCACCGGGCAGCTGTTTTTT.

In this sample, this clonotype turned up many times. The chain couples TRBV6-5 to TRBJ1-6, with unresolved D. Per the germline V gene, CDR1 is MNHEY and CDR2 is SVGAGI. CDR3 length: 12 residues. Trimming shortened V by 2 bases and J by 15 bases, and 11 bases separated the two germline ends. The CDR3 here is CASSYNRAVLHF. For the CDR3, the DNA is TGTGCCAGCAGTTACAATCGAGCCGTCCTCCACTTT.

This clonotype came up many times. The chain links TRBV7-9 to TRBJ2-3; no reliable D call. This CDR3 is built from 13 residues. V lost 2 bases and J lost 0, with 3 bases in between. The germline V gene encodes CDR1 SEHNR and CDR2 FQNEAQ (reference sequence). CDR3 amino acids: CASSLMSTDTQYF. The CDR3 nucleotides read TGTGCCAGCAGCTTAATGAGCACAGATACGCAGTATTTT. Using reference TRBV7-9 and TRBJ2-3 for the parts outside the CDR3, the full variable domain is DTGVSQNPRHKITKRGQNVTFRCDPISEHNRLYWYRQTLGQGPEFLTYFQNEAQLEKSRLLSDRFSAERPKGSFSTLEIQRTEQGDSAMYLCASSLMSTDTQYFGPGTRLTVL.

This clonotype was observed at least ten times. V gene TRBV11-2 combines with J gene TRBJ1-1; possible D gene TRBD1, 5 bases. The CDR3 sequence is 17 residues long. Germline CDR1 and CDR2: SGHAT and FQNNGV. V gave up 5 bases and J gave up 2 bases, with 21 bases separating them. CDR3 residues: CASSPSWQGGPNTEAFF. The DNA of the CDR3 is TGTGCCAGCAGCCCCAGCTGGCAGGGAGGACCTAACACTGAAGCTTTCTTT.

This clonotype was detected many times. The chain's CDR3 is CASSIGSTEAFF. In DNA form, the CDR3 reads TGTGCCAGTAGTATAGGGAGCACTGAAGCTTTCTTT. J is TRBJ1-1 and V is TRBV19; D remains unclear. This CDR3 spans 12 amino acids. The V gene's germline CDR1 is LNHDA and CDR2 SQIVND (reference sequence). The V gene lost 1 base and the J gene lost 4 bases, with 4 bases spanning the gap.

The chain combines TRBV19 with TRBJ1-3, with D perhaps TRBD1 (6 bases). Trimming took off 3 bases at V and 6 bases at J, with 12 bases between the two ends. Germline CDR1 LNHDA, CDR2 SQIVND (reference sequence). The CDR3 runs 14 residues. The CDR3 is CASSILTGINTIYF. The CDR3, as DNA: TGTGCCAGTAGTATCCTTACAGGGATAAACACCATATATTTT.

The table lists this clonotype with many counts. The J gene is TRBJ2-1, the V gene TRBV7-2; TRBD1 agrees at 9 bases. Germline assignment: CDR1 SGHTA and CDR2 FQGNSA. There are 17 residues in the CDR3. The V and J ends lost 2 bases and 2 bases, in that order; junction bases with no gene match: 7. CDR3 sequence (DNA): TGTGCCAGCAGCTTAACGGGACAGGGTATACCCTACAATGAGCAGTTCTTC. Protein product: CASSLTGQGIPYNEQFF.

This chain links TRBV12-3 or TRBV12-4 with TRBJ2-1; 8 bases are a match to TRBD1. Unmatched junction bases numbered 11, after V lost 6 bases and J lost 1 base. This CDR3 comprises 17 residues. CDR3 residues: CASSSGQGRRSYNEQFF. CDR3 DNA: TGTGCCAGCAGCTCCGGACAGGGACGGAGGTCCTACAATGAGCAGTTCTTC.

Of note for this clonotype: This probably arose from a read error, given a far larger clone one base away. The CDR3 bases are TGTGCCAGCAGTTTAAGAGGGGCAGTGAAGTACAATGAGCAGTACTTC. Translation: CASSLRGAVKYNEQYF. The chain recombines TRBV12-3 or TRBV12-4 with TRBJ2-7, with D perhaps assigned TRBD1 or TRBD2 (5 bases each). This CDR3 spans 16 amino acids. Trimming shortened V by 2 bases and J by 7 bases, and 21 bases separated the two germline ends.

The J gene is TRBJ2-7, the V gene TRBV20-1; 12 nucleotides align to TRBD2. The J segment lost 4 bases and the V segment lost 6 bases, leaving 7 bases of the junction unmatched. Germline CDR1 DFQATT, CDR2 SNEGSKA (reference sequence). CDR3 length equals 14 residues. CDR3 sequence (DNA): TGCAGTGCACGAGGACTAGCGGGAATATACGAGCAGTACTTC. It codes for CSARGLAGIYEQYF.

This clonotype was found many times. V gene TRBV6-1 combines with J gene TRBJ1-2; the D is unclear. Deletions cut 2 bases from V and 3 bases from J, with 10 bases between. The CDR3 contains 14 residues. Germline V gene sequence: CDR1 MNHNS, CDR2 SASEGT. CDR3 protein: CASSESGDYYGYTF. DNA of the CDR3: TGTGCCAGCAGTGAATCCGGGGATTACTATGGCTACACCTTC.